This T cell receptor beta chain was identified during a study of T cell responses to AZD1222 COVID-19 vaccine. Germline CDR1 MDHEN, CDR2 SYDVKM. V lost 4 bases, J lost 1 base, and 4 bases stayed unmatched. The length of the CDR3 is 14 residues. The data were produced by immunoSEQ multiplex PCR, yet TCRdb's version contains in-frame clones alone and is incomplete. The data contain 150,000 to 200,000 clones, about 90% of them singletons. The receptor comes from an adult who received the AZD1222 COVID-19 vaccine. This chain links TRBV28 with TRBJ2-7, with 7 bases lining up with TRBD2. The sample consisted of peripheral blood, taken 28 days after the second AZD1222 dose. The CDR3 coding sequence is TGTGCCAGCAGTTCTCCCGGGGGGTCCTACGAGCAGTACTTC. Translating it yields CASSSPGGSYEQYF.